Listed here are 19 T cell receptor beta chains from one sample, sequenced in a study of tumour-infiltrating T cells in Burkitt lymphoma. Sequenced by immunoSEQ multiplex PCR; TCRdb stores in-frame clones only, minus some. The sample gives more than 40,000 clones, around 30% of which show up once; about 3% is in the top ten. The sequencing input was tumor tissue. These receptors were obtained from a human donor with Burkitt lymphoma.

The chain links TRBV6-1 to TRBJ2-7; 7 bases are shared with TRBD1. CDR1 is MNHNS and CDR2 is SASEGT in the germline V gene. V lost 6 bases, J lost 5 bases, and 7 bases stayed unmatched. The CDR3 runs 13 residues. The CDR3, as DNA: TGTGCCAGCAGCCCGACAGGGACCAACGAGCAGTACTTC. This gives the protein CASSPTGTNEQYF.

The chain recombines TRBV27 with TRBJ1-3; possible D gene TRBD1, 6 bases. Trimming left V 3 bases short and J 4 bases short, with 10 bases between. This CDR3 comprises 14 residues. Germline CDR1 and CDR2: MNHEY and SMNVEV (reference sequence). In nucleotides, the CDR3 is TGTGCCAGCAGTTTCGGGGGGGCCGGAAACACCATATATTTT. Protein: CASSFGGAGNTIYF.

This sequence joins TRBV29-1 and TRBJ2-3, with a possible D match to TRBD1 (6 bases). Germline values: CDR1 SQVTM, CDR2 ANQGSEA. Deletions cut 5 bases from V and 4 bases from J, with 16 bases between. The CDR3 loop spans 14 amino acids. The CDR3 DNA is TGCAGCGTTCGGACAGTGCTATACCCAGATACGCAGTATTTT. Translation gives CSVRTVLYPDTQYF.

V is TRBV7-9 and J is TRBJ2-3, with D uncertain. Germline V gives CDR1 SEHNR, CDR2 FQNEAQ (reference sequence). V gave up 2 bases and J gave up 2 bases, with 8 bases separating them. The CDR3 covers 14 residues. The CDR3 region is CASSLTVNTDTQYF. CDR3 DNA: TGTGCCAGCAGCTTAACAGTCAACACAGATACGCAGTATTTT.

DNA for the CDR3: TGTGCCATCAGTTACCGGACACCTACAGATACGCAGTATTTT. Translating gives CAISYRTPTDTQYF. The rearrangement links TRBV10-3 to TRBJ2-3, with D tentatively TRBD1 (5 bases). The germline V gene has CDR1 ENHRY and CDR2 SYGVKD. Between the trimmed V and J ends, which lost 5 bases and 3 bases, there was a span of 12 bases. The CDR3 sequence is 14 residues long.

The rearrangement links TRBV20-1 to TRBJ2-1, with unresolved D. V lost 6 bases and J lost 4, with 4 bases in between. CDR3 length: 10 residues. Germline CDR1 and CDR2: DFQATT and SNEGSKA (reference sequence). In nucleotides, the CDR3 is TGCAGTGCCCCGTACAATGAGCAGTTCTTC. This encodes CSAPYNEQFF.

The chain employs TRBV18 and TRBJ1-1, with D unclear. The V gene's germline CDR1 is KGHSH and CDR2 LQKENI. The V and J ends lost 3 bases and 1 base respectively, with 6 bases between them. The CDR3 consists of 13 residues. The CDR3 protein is CASSPIGNTEAFF. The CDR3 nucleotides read TGTGCCAGCTCACCGATTGGGAACACTGAAGCTTTCTTT.

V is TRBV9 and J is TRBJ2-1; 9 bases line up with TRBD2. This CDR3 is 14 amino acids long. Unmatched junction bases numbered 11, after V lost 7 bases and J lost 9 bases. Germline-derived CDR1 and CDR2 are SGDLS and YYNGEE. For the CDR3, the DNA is TGTGCCAGCGCGAAAGGCGGGGGGGCGGGTGAGCAGTTCTTC. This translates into CASAKGGGAGEQFF.

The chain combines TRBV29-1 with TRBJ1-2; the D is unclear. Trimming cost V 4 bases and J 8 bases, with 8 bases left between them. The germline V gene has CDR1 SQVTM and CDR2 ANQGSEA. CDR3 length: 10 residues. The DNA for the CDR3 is TGCAGCGTTGGGCGGGAGGGCTACACCTTC. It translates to CSVGREGYTF.

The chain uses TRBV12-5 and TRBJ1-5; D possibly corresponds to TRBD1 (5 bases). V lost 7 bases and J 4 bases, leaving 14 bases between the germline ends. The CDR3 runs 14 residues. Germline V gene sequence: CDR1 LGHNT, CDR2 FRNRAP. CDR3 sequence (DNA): TGTGCTAGTGTGAAAAGAGGGGAGAATCAGCCCCAGCATTTT. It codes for CASVKRGENQPQHF.

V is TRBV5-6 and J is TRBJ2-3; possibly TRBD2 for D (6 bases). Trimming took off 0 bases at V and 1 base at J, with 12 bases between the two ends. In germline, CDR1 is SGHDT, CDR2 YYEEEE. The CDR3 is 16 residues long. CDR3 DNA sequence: TGTGCCAGCAGCTTGGTAACTAGCTGGCGCACAGATACGCAGTATTTT. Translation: CASSLVTSWRTDTQYF.

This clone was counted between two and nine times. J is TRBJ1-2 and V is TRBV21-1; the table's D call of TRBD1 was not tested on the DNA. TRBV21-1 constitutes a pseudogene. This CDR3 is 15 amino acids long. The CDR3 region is CASSKRRTGRGGYTF. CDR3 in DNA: TGTGCCAGCAGCAAACGGCGGACAGGGAGGGGTGGCTACACCTTC.

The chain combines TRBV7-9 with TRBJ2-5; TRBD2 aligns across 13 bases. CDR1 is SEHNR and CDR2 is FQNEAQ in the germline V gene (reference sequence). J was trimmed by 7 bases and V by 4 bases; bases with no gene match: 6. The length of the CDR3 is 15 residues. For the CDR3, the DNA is TGTGCCAGCAGCTCGACTAGCGGGGGGTACGGGACCCAGTACTTC. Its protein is CASSSTSGGYGTQYF.

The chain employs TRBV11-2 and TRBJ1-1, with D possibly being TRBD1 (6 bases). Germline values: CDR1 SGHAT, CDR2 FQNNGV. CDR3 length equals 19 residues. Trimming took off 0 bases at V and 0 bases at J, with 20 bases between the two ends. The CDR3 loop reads CASSLEGRGVPFMNTEAFF. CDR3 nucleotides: TGTGCCAGCAGCTTAGAAGGTAGGGGGGTCCCGTTCATGAACACTGAAGCTTTCTTT.

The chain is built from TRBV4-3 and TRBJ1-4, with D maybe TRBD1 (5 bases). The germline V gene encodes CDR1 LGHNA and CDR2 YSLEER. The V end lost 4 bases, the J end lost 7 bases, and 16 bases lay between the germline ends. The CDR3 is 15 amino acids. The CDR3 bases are TGCGCCAGCAGCCTCCTGGGGGGACGTGGTGAAAAACTGTTTTTT. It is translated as CASSLLGGRGEKLFF.

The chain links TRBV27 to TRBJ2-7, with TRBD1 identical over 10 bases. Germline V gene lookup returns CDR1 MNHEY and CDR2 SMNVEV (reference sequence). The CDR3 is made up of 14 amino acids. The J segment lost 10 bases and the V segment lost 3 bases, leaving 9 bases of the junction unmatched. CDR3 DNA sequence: TGTGCCAGCAGTTTCCTGGGACAGGGGACCCTTCAGTACTTC. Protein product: CASSFLGQGTLQYF.

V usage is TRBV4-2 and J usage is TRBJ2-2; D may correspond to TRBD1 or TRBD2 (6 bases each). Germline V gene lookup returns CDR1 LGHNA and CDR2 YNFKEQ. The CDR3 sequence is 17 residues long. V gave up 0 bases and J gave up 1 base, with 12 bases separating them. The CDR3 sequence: CASSQEVGGLNTGELFF. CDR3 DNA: TGTGCCAGCAGCCAAGAAGTGGGGGGCCTGAACACCGGGGAGCTGTTTTTT.

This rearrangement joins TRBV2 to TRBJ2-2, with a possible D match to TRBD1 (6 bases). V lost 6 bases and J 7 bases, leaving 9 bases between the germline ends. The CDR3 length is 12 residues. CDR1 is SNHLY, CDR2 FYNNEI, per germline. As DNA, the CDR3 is TGTGCCAGCAGCCGGACAGTCGGGGAGCTGTTTTTT. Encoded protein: CASSRTVGELFF.

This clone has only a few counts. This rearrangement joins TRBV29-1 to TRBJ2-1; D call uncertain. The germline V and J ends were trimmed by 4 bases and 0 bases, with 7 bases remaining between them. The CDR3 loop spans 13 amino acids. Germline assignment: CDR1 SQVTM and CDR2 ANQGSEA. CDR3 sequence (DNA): TGCAGCGTTGTACCGTTCTCCTACAATGAGCAGTTCTTC. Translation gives CSVVPFSYNEQFF.